The entry below gives a single T cell receptor (beta chain) sequence along with its context. This entry is derived from a study of T-cell reconstitution after alpha-beta-depleted transplantation in children. Trimming at V came to 5 bases and at J to 8 bases, leaving 7 bases not matched to a gene. CDR1 and CDR2 from the germline V gene are SGHTA and FQGNSA. This CDR3 region has 15 residues. A library of TCRbeta sequences, prepared with unique molecular identifiers, was generated. TCRdb reprocessed the PCR reads via MiXCR and lists one record per CDR3 protein. The top ten clones hold roughly 5.1% of a sample with approximately 390,000 distinct CDR3 sequences, about a tenth of them seen once.

The sample consisted of PBMCs from the stem cell graft donor, taken from the stem cell graft. The chain recombines TRBV7-2 with TRBJ2-1; 12 bases align to TRBD2. The clonotype was recovered from a human donor who donated a stem cell graft to a child with acute myeloid leukemia. The CDR3 spells CASSLLGLAGYEQFF. DNA of the CDR3: TGTGCCAGCAGCCTGCTCGGACTAGCGGGATATGAGCAGTTCTTC.